The source of this T cell receptor beta chain is a study of blood T cell repertoires in COVID-19. Background on the study: Sample material is recorded as cDNA or gDNA derived from T cells, B-cell-depleted T cells, or PBMCs.

This clone was observed a handful of times. The protocol was immunoSEQ multiplex PCR, while the TCRdb copy is restricted to in-frame clones and leaves out a portion. The table records more than 150,000 clones, about four fifths of them present only once. The length of the CDR3 is 12 residues. Between the trimmed V and J ends, which lost 7 bases and 5 bases, there was a span of 11 bases. Sequencing used peripheral blood. V usage is TRBV12-3 or TRBV12-4 and J usage is TRBJ1-2; D not resolved. The receptor's source is a young man with active or convalescent COVID-19. CDR3: CASIGSSYGYTF. The DNA of the CDR3 is TGTGCCAGCATCGGGAGCTCTTATGGCTACACCTTC.